These T cell receptor beta chains were read from a single sample in a study of neurological immune-mediated disorders. One entry per CDR3 protein results from TCRdb running MiXCR on the 5' RACE reads. The table records about 50,000 distinct CDR3 sequences, 9% to 12% of them present only once. Input material: PBMCs. The source is a woman between 35 and 50 years old with HTLV-1-associated myelopathy (HAM/TSP). CDR3s include the opening cysteine and the closing phenylalanine or tryptophan. Fields, in order: D gene, J gene, clone size, V gene, CDR3 protein, CDR3 DNA. D genes are given only for firm matches. Clone size appears in some rows only: once, few, many, or a class for an expanded clone.

D: TRBD2
J: TRBJ2-1
size: many
V: TRBV12-3/TRBV12-4
CDR3: CASSSLRGGLYNEQFF
DNA: TGTGCCAGCAGTTCACTGCGGGGGGGTCTGTACAATGAGCAGTTCTTC

D: TRBD1
J: TRBJ2-7
size: many
V: TRBV7-6
CDR3: CASSRETGGYEQYF
DNA: TGTGCCAGCAGCCGAGAGACAGGGGGCTACGAGCAGTACTTC

D: NA
J: TRBJ2-1
size: many
V: TRBV20-1
CDR3: CSVAALWGGPYNEQFF
DNA: TGCAGTGTCGCCGCCCTGTGGGGGGGGCCCTACAATGAGCAGTTCTTC

D: NA
J: TRBJ1-6
size: many
V: TRBV25-1
CDR3: CASSEVPNSPLHF
DNA: TGTGCCAGCAGTGAAGTTCCAAATTCACCCCTCCACTTT

D: NA
J: TRBJ2-7
size: many
V: TRBV5-1
CDR3: CASSPPGLPYEQYF
DNA: TGCGCCAGCAGCCCTCCGGGACTTCCCTACGAGCAGTACTTC

D: TRBD1
J: TRBJ1-6
size: many
V: TRBV6-5
CDR3: CASSPGQGKNSPLHF
DNA: TGTGCCAGCAGTCCGGGACAGGGGAAAAATTCACCCCTCCACTTT

D: NA
J: TRBJ1-1
size: many
V: TRBV5-1
CDR3: CASSLSGIDTEAFF
DNA: TGCGCCAGCAGCTTGTCGGGTATCGACACTGAAGCTTTCTTT

D: NA
J: TRBJ1-3
size: many
V: TRBV11-2
CDR3: CASSSRLSGNTIYF
DNA: TGTGCCAGCAGCTCCCGGCTCTCTGGAAACACCATATATTTT

D: TRBD1
J: TRBJ2-7
size: many
V: TRBV4-1
CDR3: CASSLTGTGGREQYF
DNA: TGCGCCAGCAGCCTAACCGGGACAGGGGGACGCGAGCAGTACTTC

D: NA
J: TRBJ2-1
size: few
V: TRBV10-1
CDR3: CASSEQRQAYNEQFF
DNA: TGCGCCAGCAGTGAGCAAAGGCAAGCCTACAATGAGCAGTTCTTC

D: TRBD1
J: TRBJ2-7
size: many
V: TRBV20-1
CDR3: CSASSPGQGNYEQYF
DNA: TGCAGTGCTAGTTCACCGGGACAGGGAAACTACGAGCAGTACTTC

D: NA
J: TRBJ2-7
size: many
V: TRBV9
CDR3: CASSVAGYSYEQYF
DNA: TGTGCCAGCAGCGTAGCCGGGTACTCCTACGAGCAGTACTTC

D: NA
J: TRBJ2-1
size: many
V: TRBV24-1
CDR3: CATSEAGTGRTDNEQFF
DNA: TGTGCCACCAGTGAGGCCGGGACCGGAAGGACAGACAATGAGCAGTTCTTC

D: NA
J: TRBJ1-1
size: NA
V: TRBV20-1
CDR3: CSASSGTSNTEAFF
DNA: TGCAGTGCTAGCTCTGGGACCTCCAACACTGAAGCTTTCTTT